Below, 27 T cell receptor beta chains from the same sample are listed, as sequenced in a study of blood T cell repertoires in COVID-19. The repertoire was sequenced with immunoSEQ multiplex PCR; TCRdb's copy has only in-frame clones and lacks some. The repertoire holds some 41,000 clones, with 91% as singletons. Sequenced: peripheral blood. These receptors all stem from a woman aged 30 to 39 in a cohort sampled during active COVID-19.

DNA for the CDR3: TGTGCCAGCACCTCAGGGGGCACTGAAGCTTTCTTT. Translation gives CASTSGGTEAFF. The chain couples TRBV7-8 to TRBJ1-1, with 7 bases that match TRBD1. The CDR3 extends over 12 amino acids. V lost 7 bases and J lost 4; bases outside the gene matches: 3. Germline CDR1 SGHVS, CDR2 FQNEAQ. Supplemented by reference TRBV7-8 and TRBJ1-1, the full variable domain reads GAGVSQSPRYKVAKRGQDVALRCDPISGHVSLFWYQQALGQGPEFLTYFQNEAQLDKSGLPSDRFFAERPEGSVSTLKIQRTQQEDSAVYLCASTSGGTEAFFGQGTRLTVV.

The chain joins TRBV19 to TRBJ1-5; a possible D gene is TRBD1 (5 bases). There are 13 residues in the CDR3. The germline gives CDR1 LNHDA, CDR2 SQIVND (reference sequence). V shed 5 bases and J shed 8 bases, with 13 bases lying between them. The CDR3 here is CASSYSPGEPQHF. The CDR3 coding sequence is TGTGCCAGTAGTTACAGCCCGGGGGAGCCCCAGCATTTT.

This rearrangement joins TRBV2 to TRBJ2-5, with TRBD2 matching 7 bases. Trimming cost V 6 bases and J 7 bases; bases outside gene matches: 5. Germline V gene sequence: CDR1 SNHLY, CDR2 FYNNEI. This CDR3 comprises 12 residues. CDR3 protein: CASRGEGRTQYF. The CDR3 DNA sequence: TGTGCCAGCAGAGGGGAGGGAAGGACCCAGTACTTC. Together with reference TRBV2 and TRBJ2-5, the CDR3 gives the full variable domain: EPEVTQTPSHQVTQMGQEVILRCVPISNHLYFYWYRQILGQKVEFLVSFYNNEISEKSEIFDDQFSVERPDGSNFTLKIRSTKLEDSAMYFCASRGEGRTQYFGPGTRLLVL.

The chain employs TRBV10-3 and TRBJ2-2; D is perhaps TRBD2 (6 bases). V was pared by 4 bases and J by 5 bases, with 14 bases between. CDR3 length equals 15 residues. Germline values: CDR1 ENHRY, CDR2 SYGVKD. The CDR3 reads CAISGWASDTGELFF. For the CDR3, the DNA is TGTGCCATCAGTGGCTGGGCTAGCGATACCGGGGAGCTGTTTTTT.

The chain recombines TRBV7-2 with TRBJ1-3; tentatively, D is TRBD1 (5 bases). CDR1 and CDR2 (germline): SGHTA, FQGNSA. The CDR3 consists of 14 residues. The ends were cut back, 1 base at V and 5 bases at J, with 9 bases in the middle. The CDR3 nucleotides read TGTGCCAGCAGCTTAGGGGGCGCTAGAAACACCATATATTTT. This encodes CASSLGGARNTIYF.

The chain links TRBV13 to TRBJ1-1; D uncertain. The CDR3 is made up of 15 amino acids. Trimming left V 4 bases short and J 3 bases short, with 15 bases between. CDR1 PRHDT and CDR2 FYEKMQ come from the germline V gene (reference sequence). CDR3 protein: CASSYGRSGYTEAFF. CDR3 sequence (DNA): TGTGCCAGCAGCTACGGACGAAGCGGGTACACTGAAGCTTTCTTT.

V and J are TRBV27 and TRBJ2-3; the D gene is possibly TRBD2 (5 bases). The germline gives CDR1 MNHEY, CDR2 SMNVEV (reference sequence). Deletions cut 8 bases from V and 7 bases from J, with 22 bases between. The CDR3 has 15 amino acids. The CDR3 spells CASALGFLWENTQYF. CDR3 DNA: TGTGCCAGCGCCCTGGGCTTCCTGTGGGAGAATACGCAGTATTTT.

V is TRBV24-1 and J is TRBJ2-1, with 7 bases fitting TRBD2. After removal of 9 bases from V and 9 bases from J, the junction contained 7 bases not matched to a gene. The germline V gene has CDR1 KGHDR and CDR2 SFDVKD. The CDR3 loop spans 12 amino acids. Written as DNA, the CDR3 is TGTGCCACCTGCGGGGAGGGCTCTGAGCAGTTCTTC. Protein sequence: CATCGEGSEQFF.

The gene calls are TRBV5-1 and TRBJ1-2, with D possibly being TRBD1 (6 bases). Trimming took off 4 bases at V and 6 bases at J, with 25 bases between the two ends. This CDR3 has 17 residues. Per germline, CDR1 SGHRS and CDR2 YFSETQ. DNA for the CDR3: TGCGCCAGCAGCCTACAGGGTGCTAAGTGGCCCGCAAATGGCTACACCTTC. Translated, it gives CASSLQGAKWPANGYTF.

J is TRBJ2-4 and V is TRBV6-1; TRBD2 is a possible D gene (6 bases). In germline, CDR1 is MNHNS, CDR2 SASEGT. V was shortened by 1 base and J by 9 bases, with 16 bases between the two germline ends. CDR3 length: 15 residues. CDR3 DNA: TGTGCCAGCAGTGAAGGGACTACCTCCTCAAGCATTCAGTACTTC. This codes for CASSEGTTSSSIQYF.

In its sample, this clone was seen once. The junction departs from the called germline gene at one end, perhaps through a read error. J is TRBJ2-1 and V is TRBV11-3; 12 bases line up with TRBD2. Germline assignment: CDR1 SGHNT and CDR2 YENEEA. The CDR3 totals 17 residues. For the CDR3, the DNA is TGTGCCAGCAACTTAGAGGGACTAGCGGGCTCCTACAATGAGCAGTTCTTC. This translates into CASNLEGLAGSYNEQFF. Full variable domain (remainder filled in from reference TRBV11-3 and TRBJ2-1): EAGVVQSPRYKIIEKKQPVAFWCNPISGHNTLYWYLQNLGQGPELLIRYENEEAVDDSQLPKDRFSAERLKGVDSTLKIQPAELGDSAVYLCASNLEGLAGSYNEQFFGPGTRLTVL.

This clone came up once. The chain links TRBV27 to TRBJ1-2; 8 positions match TRBD1. Germline loops: CDR1 MNHEY, CDR2 SMNVEV (reference sequence). This CDR3 region has 14 residues. Trimming removed 3 bases from V and 3 bases from J; junction bases left unmatched: 3. The CDR3 is CASSFGQGDYGYTF. The CDR3 nucleotides read TGTGCCAGCAGTTTTGGACAGGGTGACTATGGCTACACCTTC.

The chain has TRBV11-2 and TRBJ2-3; 8 positions agree with TRBD2. Germline loops: CDR1 SGHAT, CDR2 FQNNGV. J was trimmed by 4 bases and V by 1 base; bases with no gene match: 4. The CDR3 consists of 15 residues. CDR3: CASSLVAGFADTQYF. CDR3 nucleotide sequence: TGTGCCAGCAGCTTAGTAGCGGGATTTGCAGATACGCAGTATTTT.

The V and J genes are TRBV27 and TRBJ2-2; TRBD2 matches at 12 bases. From germline, CDR1 is MNHEY and CDR2 SMNVEV (reference sequence). V gave up 3 bases and J gave up 13 bases; unmatched junction bases: 12. This CDR3 is built from 16 residues. CDR3 sequence (DNA): TGTGCCAGCAGTTTCTTGACTAGCGGGAGACCTTTGGGGCTGTTTTTT. It yields the protein CASSFLTSGRPLGLFF.

This clone was observed a handful of times. This chain uses TRBV19 with TRBJ2-7, with no clear D. Germline V gene lookup returns CDR1 LNHDA and CDR2 SQIVND (reference sequence). CDR3 size: 15 residues. V lost 0 bases and J lost 3, with 12 bases in between. CDR3 in amino acids: CASSIDSSLLYEQYF. Here the CDR3 DNA reads TGTGCCAGTAGTATAGACTCGAGCCTGCTCTACGAGCAGTACTTC.

V usage is TRBV3-1 (or the pseudogene TRBV3-2) and J usage is TRBJ2-1, with 12 bases identical to TRBD2. CDR3 length equals 18 residues. Germline V gives CDR1 LGHDT, CDR2 YNNKEL (reference sequence). Trimming removed 5 bases from V and 0 bases from J; junction bases left unmatched: 8. The CDR3 spells CASSETSGRHSSYNEQFF. CDR3 DNA sequence: TGTGCCAGCAGCGAAACTAGCGGGAGGCACAGCTCCTACAATGAGCAGTTCTTC.

The rearrangement uses TRBV29-1 and TRBJ2-5; 13 bases map to TRBD2. The germline V gene has CDR1 SQVTM and CDR2 ANQGSEA. The V segment lost 6 bases and the J segment 1 base; nucleotides outside the gene matches: 5. CDR3 length equals 15 residues. The CDR3 nucleotides are TGCAGCGTATCAGGACTAGCGGGAGTCCAAGAGACCCAGTACTTC. Protein sequence: CSVSGLAGVQETQYF.

The chain joins TRBV7-9 to TRBJ2-7; D unclear. This CDR3 is built from 13 residues. V was shortened by 5 bases and J by 2 bases, with 10 bases between the two germline ends. Germline CDR1 reads SEHNR; CDR2 reads FQNEAQ (reference sequence). The CDR3 protein is CASSLAGPYEQYF. Here the CDR3 DNA reads TGTGCCAGCAGCCTTGCAGGTCCCTACGAGCAGTACTTC.

V gene TRBV29-1 combines with J gene TRBJ2-2; 8 bases are a match to TRBD2. V lost 7 bases, J lost 2 bases, and 9 bases stayed unmatched. The CDR3 is made up of 15 amino acids. The germline CDR1 and CDR2 sequences are SQVTM and ANQGSEA. For the CDR3, the DNA is TGCAGCGCCATTCTAGCGGGTCTTAACACCGGGGAGCTGTTTTTT. It is translated as CSAILAGLNTGELFF.

This clone ranks as medium-sized. The CDR3 is CASSTELGLAGVVVKETQYF. CDR3 nucleotides: TGTGCCAGCAGCACCGAGCTTGGACTAGCGGGAGTGGTAGTAAAAGAGACCCAGTACTTC. The chain employs TRBV7-8 and TRBJ2-5; 13 bases are a match to TRBD2. V trimming: 5 bases; J trimming: 3 bases; junction bases outside the gene matches: 18. The CDR3 loop spans 20 amino acids. Germline-derived CDR1 and CDR2 are SGHVS and FQNEAQ.

The chain carries TRBV7-3 and TRBJ2-1; possibly TRBD2 for D (6 bases). The V gene's germline CDR1 is SGHTA and CDR2 FQGTGA. The CDR3 loop spans 14 amino acids. Deletions cut 2 bases from V and 4 bases from J, with 9 bases between. The DNA of the CDR3 is TGTGCCAGCAGCTTAGGGACTTATTACAATGAGCAGTTCTTC. As protein: CASSLGTYYNEQFF.

This chain joins TRBV4-3 and TRBJ2-2; D remains unclear. Germline lookup yields CDR1 LGHNA and CDR2 YSLEER. The CDR3 is 15 residues long. V dropped 0 bases and J dropped 2 bases, with 7 bases sitting between them. In DNA form, the CDR3 reads TGCGCCAGCAGCCAAGAACAGATTAACACCGGGGAGCTGTTTTTT. It encodes CASSQEQINTGELFF.

This clone was observed a handful of times. This chain joins TRBV3-1 (or the pseudogene TRBV3-2) and TRBJ1-6; 9 positions agree with TRBD1. CDR3 length equals 15 residues. The germline V gene encodes CDR1 LGHDT and CDR2 YNNKEL (reference sequence). Trimming removed 4 bases from V and 6 bases from J; junction bases left unmatched: 4. The CDR3 DNA sequence: TGTGCCAGCAGCCGGGCGGGACAGGGTAATTCACCCCTCCACTTT. Its translation is CASSRAGQGNSPLHF.

This rearrangement joins TRBV19 to TRBJ2-7, with D perhaps matching TRBD2 (6 bases). This CDR3 has 14 residues. Germline V gene data show CDR1 as LNHDA and CDR2 as SQIVND (reference sequence). Trimming left V 1 base short and J 5 bases short, with 12 bases between. For the CDR3, the DNA is TGTGCCAGTAGTATAGTCCACGGGGGACACGAGCAGTACTTC. Residues: CASSIVHGGHEQYF.

This chain links TRBV5-5 with TRBJ2-3; D is undetermined. With 1 base removed from V and 6 bases from J, the gap between germline ends came to 18 bases. CDR3 length: 16 residues. In germline, CDR1 is SGHKS, CDR2 YYEKEE (reference sequence). The CDR3 loop is CASSLRLGQLVDTQYF. The CDR3 region has the DNA TGTGCCAGCAGCTTGCGTCTTGGGCAGTTAGTGGATACGCAGTATTTT. The full variable domain, its missing parts supplied by reference TRBV5-5 and TRBJ2-3, is DAGVTQSPTHLIKTRGQQVTLRCSPISGHKSVSWYQQVLGQGPQFIFQYYEKEERGRGNFPDRFSARQFPNYSSELNVNALLLGDSALYLCASSLRLGQLVDTQYFGPGTRLTVL.

This rearrangement joins TRBV9 to TRBJ2-2, with TRBD2 matching over 7 bases. The length of the CDR3 is 16 residues. In germline, CDR1 is SGDLS, CDR2 YYNGEE. The trim removed 0 bases at V and 3 bases at J, leaving 5 bases unmatched. CDR3 bases: TGTGCCAGCAGCGTAGAGCCAGCGGGGTACACCGGGGAGCTGTTTTTT. Residues: CASSVEPAGYTGELFF.

This chain connects TRBV10-3 to TRBJ1-1; D is undetermined. Germline CDR1 reads ENHRY; CDR2 reads SYGVKD. This CDR3 has 12 amino acids. The germline V and J ends were trimmed by 4 bases and 5 bases, with 8 bases remaining between them. CDR3 bases: TGTGCCATCAGTGGATTCGGTACTGAAGCTTTCTTT. It codes for CAISGFGTEAFF.